The T cell receptor beta chain under discussion was sequenced for a study of CD8 T cells in ankylosing spondylitis. Germline V gene data show CDR1 as DFQATT and CDR2 as SNEGSKA (reference sequence). The CDR3 is 10 residues long. V lost 7 bases and J lost 3, with 4 bases in between. With molecular barcodes, quantitative 5'-RACE was used to make the TCR beta libraries. TCRdb ran MiXCR on the 5' RACE reads and lists one entry per CDR3 protein. The table records under 450,000 distinct CDR3 sequences, roughly 20% of them present only once. There are a few counts of this clonotype. The antigen remains undetermined. General study points: Certain motif variants had earlier appeared in reactive arthritis synovial fluid and blood. Eight highly homologous variants made up a TCR beta motif, and this motif appeared characteristic of ankylosing spondylitis blood. Disease-linked clones were found to be CD8+ and relatively rare in peripheral blood.

The chain employs TRBV20-1 and TRBJ2-1, with D unclear. Source material: blood, either unsorted or a sorted T cell fraction (not recorded which). This TCR derives from a male donor with ankylosing spondylitis or in good health (not recorded which). The CDR3 here is CSGHYNEQFF. CDR3 nucleotides: TGCAGTGGTCACTACAATGAGCAGTTCTTC.